The clone carrying this TCR beta chain was detected once. Sequenced by immunoSEQ multiplex PCR; TCRdb stores in-frame clones only, minus some. In the table there are 90,000 or so clones, around 85% of which are singletons. These data belong to a study of control samples from healthy donors and cancer patients. With 5 bases removed from V and 1 base from J, the gap between germline ends came to 14 bases. This CDR3 has 15 residues. Germline CDR1 MNHEY, CDR2 SMNVEV (reference sequence). Sequenced sample: blood. J is TRBJ1-1 and V is TRBV27; no clear D gene. The source of this sequence is a young man in good health. The DNA for the CDR3 is TGTGCCAGCAGTGTTTCAGAATTAGCGAACACTGAAGCTTTCTTT. This gives the protein CASSVSELANTEAFF.